The clone carrying this T cell receptor (beta chain) was detected once. Antigen unknown. This CDR3 comprises 15 residues. The junction had 5 bases not matched to a gene; V was cut back by 4 bases and J by 4 bases. Germline V gene data show CDR1 as MNHEY and CDR2 as SMNVEV (reference sequence). Clones were sequenced by immunoSEQ multiplex PCR, and TCRdb holds only the in-frame ones, with some missing. The table has over 50,000 clones, approximately 83% seen once. The data belong to a study of lymphopenia after photon versus proton radiotherapy. General study findings and limits: Only patients who died were analyzed for survival; proton advantage is unproven. Post-nadir diversity loss with photons came from oligoclonal expansion, particularly CD8+ Temra cells. Relative stability marked proton patients; photon patients lost diversity and naive cells.

This clonotype originated in a man in his forties with gastric cancer. The V gene is TRBV27, the J gene TRBJ1-5; the match to TRBD1 covers 9 bases. Sample: peripheral blood, taken from a patient treated with photon-based radiotherapy. The CDR3 protein is CASSWGTGRNQPQHF. The CDR3, as DNA: TGTGCCAGCAGTTGGGGGACAGGGAGGAATCAGCCCCAGCATTTT.